This TCR beta chain was observed in a study of cytomegalovirus exposure and HLA in healthy donors. General study results and limits: Available immune exposure information was restricted to CMV serostatus only. Later, an analysis found that common viral pathogens appeared to be linked with several of the most significant clusters. Association of a missense DCLRE1C variant with TCR beta V- and J-gene trimming was reported in a later analysis.

In germline, CDR1 is MDHEN, CDR2 SYDVKM. CDR3 length: 15 amino acids. Trimming at V came to 7 bases and at J to 3 bases, leaving 8 bases not matched to a gene. A multiplex PCR was run with 60 Vbeta primers and 13 Jbeta primers. Using immunoSEQ multiplex PCR, the repertoire was profiled, and TCRdb retains in-frame clones only, with some absent. The data show some 90,000 clones, about 81% seen once. As to this clone: The antigen is not known.

The receptor comes from a man aged 35 to 55 in good health and CMV-seronegative. Sequenced: PBMCs. The V gene is TRBV28, the J gene TRBJ2-1; TRBD1 matches at 8 bases. CDR3 protein: CASTSPGTGYNEQFF. The DNA of the CDR3 is TGTGCCAGCACCTCCCCGGGGACAGGCTACAATGAGCAGTTCTTC.